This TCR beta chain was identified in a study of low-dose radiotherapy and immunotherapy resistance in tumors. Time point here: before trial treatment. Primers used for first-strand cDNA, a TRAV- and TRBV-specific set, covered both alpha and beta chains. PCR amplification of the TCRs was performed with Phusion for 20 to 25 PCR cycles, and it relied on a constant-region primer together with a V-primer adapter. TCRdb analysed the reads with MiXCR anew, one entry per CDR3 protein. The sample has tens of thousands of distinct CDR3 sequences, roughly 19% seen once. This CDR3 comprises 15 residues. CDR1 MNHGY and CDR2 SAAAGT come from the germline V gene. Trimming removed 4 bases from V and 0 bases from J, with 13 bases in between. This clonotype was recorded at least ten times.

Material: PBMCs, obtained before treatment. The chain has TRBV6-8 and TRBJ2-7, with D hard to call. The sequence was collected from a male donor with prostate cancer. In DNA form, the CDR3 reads TGTGCCAGCAGTTCCAGTGACACTGCCTCCTACGAGCAGTACTTC. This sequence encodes CASSSSDTASYEQYF.